These 13 T cell receptor beta chains were all obtained from the same sample, sequenced in a study of blood T cell repertoires in COVID-19. Clones were read by immunoSEQ multiplex PCR, and TCRdb kept only the in-frame ones, dropping some. The data show 50,000 to 85,000 clones, about four fifths seen once. The sample comprised peripheral blood. The receptor source for this set is a human donor in a cohort sampled during active COVID-19.

The chain's CDR3 is CASSQEGQGRYGYTF. DNA for the CDR3: TGCGCCAGCAGCCAAGAGGGACAGGGGAGGTATGGCTACACCTTC. The gene calls are TRBV4-1 and TRBJ1-2; 10 bases line up with TRBD1. The CDR3 has 15 amino acids. J was trimmed by 5 bases and V by 0 bases; bases with no gene match: 3. The germline V gene has CDR1 MGHRA and CDR2 YSYEKL.

By share, this clone counts as medium-sized (0.01 to 0.1%). This sequence joins TRBV24-1 and TRBJ2-7; TRBD1 agrees at 11 bases. The ends lost 5 bases at V and 5 bases at J; junction bases unmatched: 10. The V gene's germline CDR1 is KGHDR and CDR2 SFDVKD. The length of the CDR3 is 16 residues. CDR3 sequence (DNA): TGTGCCACCAGTGCCGGCGCCGGACAGGGGGCCCACGAGCAGTACTTC. As protein: CATSAGAGQGAHEQYF.

This chain uses TRBV6-5 with TRBJ2-4, with D possibly TRBD2 on 7 matching bases. Trimming removed 6 bases at V and 1 base at J, with 13 bases between. The germline V gene encodes CDR1 MNHEY and CDR2 SVGAGI. The CDR3 is 15 amino acids. Written as DNA, the CDR3 is TGTGCCAGCAGGCCCGAGGGGGGGGCCAAAAACATTCAGTACTTC. This translates into CASRPEGGAKNIQYF.

The chain couples TRBV6-6 to TRBJ1-2, with a possible D match to TRBD1 (6 bases). Looked up from germline, CDR1 is MNHNY and CDR2 is SVGAGI (reference sequence). The CDR3 spans 13 residues. Trimming took 5 bases from V and 8 from J, leaving 15 bases between them. CDR3 DNA sequence: TGTGCCAGCAGTGAGAACAGGGTGGAAGGCTACACCTTC. Encoded protein: CASSENRVEGYTF.

The rearrangement joins TRBV6-5 to TRBJ1-1; D not resolved. Germline loops: CDR1 MNHEY, CDR2 SVGAGI. Trimming took off 6 bases at V and 3 bases at J, with 11 bases between the two ends. This CDR3 has 13 residues. This CDR3 is CASSLELDTEAFF. Written as DNA, the CDR3 is TGTGCCAGCAGCCTGGAGTTGGACACTGAAGCTTTCTTT.

Relative to its sample, this clone is medium-sized. The rearrangement links TRBV3-1 (or the pseudogene TRBV3-2) to TRBJ1-2; D might be TRBD1 (5 bases). V dropped 2 bases and J dropped 4 bases, with 17 bases sitting between them. The germline CDR1 and CDR2 sequences are LGHDT and YNNKEL (reference sequence). The length of the CDR3 is 16 residues. Written as DNA, the CDR3 is TGTGCCAGCAGCCAACTCAGAACGGGGGGTGGCTATGGCTACACCTTC. It translates to CASSQLRTGGGYGYTF.

The rearrangement uses TRBV7-2 and TRBJ1-6; no clear D gene. Trimming cost V 4 bases and J 9 bases, with 10 bases left between them. The CDR3 has 13 amino acids. From germline, CDR1 is SGHTA and CDR2 FQGNSA. In DNA form, the CDR3 reads TGTGCCAGCAGCTCTCTAGTGGTTTCACCCCTCCACTTT. It translates to CASSSLVVSPLHF.

The chain carries TRBV18 and TRBJ2-7; 10 bases agree with TRBD1. After removal of 3 bases from V and 3 bases from J, the junction contained 8 bases not matched to a gene. The germline CDR1 and CDR2 sequences are KGHSH and LQKENI. The CDR3 loop spans 16 amino acids. As DNA, the CDR3 is TGTGCCAGCTCACCTCGGGACAGGGGAAAACTCTACGAGCAGTACTTC. Its protein is CASSPRDRGKLYEQYF.

The chain uses TRBV7-8 and TRBJ2-7; 7 positions match TRBD2. The CDR3 is 15 residues long. V was pared by 1 base and J by 4 bases, with 7 bases of the junction left unmatched. The V gene's germline CDR1 is SGHVS and CDR2 FQNEAQ. The CDR3 sequence is CASSLVGGRGYEQYF. Written as DNA, the CDR3 is TGTGCCAGCAGCTTAGTGGGCGGGAGAGGTTACGAGCAGTACTTC.

V and J are TRBV21-1 and TRBJ2-1; whether TRBD2, the table's D call, matches the DNA was not checked. TRBV21-1 is listed as a pseudogene. The CDR3 totals 18 residues. The CDR3 region is CASRKFWTSGSLENEQFF. CDR3 in DNA: TGTGCCAGCAGAAAATTCTGGACTAGCGGGAGCTTAGAGAATGAGCAGTTCTTC.

V gene TRBV6-2 or TRBV6-3 combines with J gene TRBJ2-7; 7 bases are a match to TRBD1. The CDR3 contains 16 residues. The ends lost 0 bases at V and 3 bases at J; junction bases unmatched: 8. Germline loops: CDR1 MNHEY, CDR2 SVGEGT. CDR3 in amino acids: CASSYSTSGQIYEQYF. CDR3 in DNA: TGTGCCAGCAGTTACTCAACCTCGGGACAGATCTACGAGCAGTACTTC.

This clone has at least ten counts. The chain recombines TRBV25-1 with TRBJ2-3, with TRBD2 matching over 8 bases. Per the germline V gene, CDR1 is MGHDK and CDR2 is SYGVNS. The CDR3 covers 14 residues. Trimming cost V 3 bases and J 4 bases; bases outside gene matches: 3. This CDR3 reads CASSEGLGSDTQYF. Written as DNA, the CDR3 is TGTGCCAGCAGTGAGGGACTAGGCTCAGATACGCAGTATTTT.

The CDR3 protein is CASSNPGTGGYTF. CDR3 coding DNA: TGTGCCAGCAGCAACCCGGGAACGGGTGGCTACACCTTC. V usage is TRBV7-2 and J usage is TRBJ1-2; D is unresolved. The CDR3 is 13 amino acids. Trimming stripped 5 bases from V and 7 bases from J, with 14 bases between. Germline V gives CDR1 SGHTA, CDR2 FQGNSA.